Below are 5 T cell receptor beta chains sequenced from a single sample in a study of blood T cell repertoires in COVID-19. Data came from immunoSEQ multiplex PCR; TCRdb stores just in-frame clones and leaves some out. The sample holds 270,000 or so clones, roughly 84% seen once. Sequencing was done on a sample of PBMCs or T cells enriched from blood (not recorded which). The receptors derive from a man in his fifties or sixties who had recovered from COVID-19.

For the CDR3, the DNA is TGTGCCAGCAGCCCGGACTACTACGAGCAGTACTTC. This sequence encodes CASSPDYYEQYF. The genes are TRBV4-2 and TRBJ2-7; TRBD2 might be the D (6 bases). CDR1 is LGHNA and CDR2 is YNFKEQ in the germline V gene. V lost 4 bases and J lost 3, with 7 bases in between. The CDR3 is made up of 12 amino acids.

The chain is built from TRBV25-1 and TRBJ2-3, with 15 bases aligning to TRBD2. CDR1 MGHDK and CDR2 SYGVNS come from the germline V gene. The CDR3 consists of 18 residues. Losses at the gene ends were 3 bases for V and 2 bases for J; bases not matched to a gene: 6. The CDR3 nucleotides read TGTGCCAGCAGTGAGGTGGGGACTAGCGGGAGGTACACAGATACGCAGTATTTT. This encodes CASSEVGTSGRYTDTQYF.

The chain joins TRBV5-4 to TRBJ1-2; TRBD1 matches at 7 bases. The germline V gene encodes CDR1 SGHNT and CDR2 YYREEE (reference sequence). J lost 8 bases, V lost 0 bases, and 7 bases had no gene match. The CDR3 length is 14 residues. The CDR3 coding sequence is TGTGCCAGCAGCTTGGACAGGGGAGGTAGGGGCTACACCTTC. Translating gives CASSLDRGGRGYTF. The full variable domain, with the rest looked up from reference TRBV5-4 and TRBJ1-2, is ETGVTQSPTHLIKTRGQQVTLRCSSQSGHNTVSWYQQALGQGPQFIFQYYREEENGRGNFPPRFSGLQFPNYSSELNVNALELDDSALYLCASSLDRGGRGYTFGSGTRLTVV.

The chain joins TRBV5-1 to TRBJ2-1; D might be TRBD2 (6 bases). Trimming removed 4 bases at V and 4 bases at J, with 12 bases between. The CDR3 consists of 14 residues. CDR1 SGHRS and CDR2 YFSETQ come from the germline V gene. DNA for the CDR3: TGCGCCAGCAGCACCTCCGGGAGATACAATGAGCAGTTCTTC. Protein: CASSTSGRYNEQFF.

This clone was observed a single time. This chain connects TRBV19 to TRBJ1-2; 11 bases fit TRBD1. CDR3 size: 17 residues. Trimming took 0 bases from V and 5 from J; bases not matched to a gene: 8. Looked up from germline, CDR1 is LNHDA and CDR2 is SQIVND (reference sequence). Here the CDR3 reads CASSIEDFGTGGYGYTF. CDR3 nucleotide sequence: TGTGCCAGTAGTATAGAGGATTTCGGGACAGGGGGTTATGGCTACACCTTC.